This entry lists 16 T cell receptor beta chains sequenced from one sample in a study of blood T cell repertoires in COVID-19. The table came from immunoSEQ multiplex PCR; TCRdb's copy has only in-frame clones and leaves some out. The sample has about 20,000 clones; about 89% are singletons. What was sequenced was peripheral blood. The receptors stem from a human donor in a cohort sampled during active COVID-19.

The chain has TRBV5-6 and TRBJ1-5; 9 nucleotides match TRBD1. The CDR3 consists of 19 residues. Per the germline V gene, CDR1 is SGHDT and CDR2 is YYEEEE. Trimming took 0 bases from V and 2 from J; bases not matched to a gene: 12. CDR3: CASSLAKGGQGYRNQPQHF. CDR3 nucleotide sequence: TGTGCCAGCAGCTTGGCCAAGGGAGGACAGGGGTATCGCAATCAGCCCCAGCATTTT.

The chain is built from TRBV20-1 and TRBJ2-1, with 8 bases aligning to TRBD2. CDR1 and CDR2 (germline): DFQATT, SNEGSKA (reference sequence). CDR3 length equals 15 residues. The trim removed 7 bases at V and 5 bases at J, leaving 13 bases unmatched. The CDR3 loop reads CSVSNRGGSHNEQFF. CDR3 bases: TGCAGTGTTAGTAACCGCGGGGGGTCCCACAATGAGCAGTTCTTC.

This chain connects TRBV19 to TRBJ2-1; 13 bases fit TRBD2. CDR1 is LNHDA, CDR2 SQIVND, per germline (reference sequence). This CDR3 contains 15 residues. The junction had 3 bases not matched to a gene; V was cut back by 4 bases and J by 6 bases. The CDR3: CASSSGLAGANEQFF. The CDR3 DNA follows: TGTGCCAGTAGTAGTGGACTAGCGGGGGCCAATGAGCAGTTCTTC.

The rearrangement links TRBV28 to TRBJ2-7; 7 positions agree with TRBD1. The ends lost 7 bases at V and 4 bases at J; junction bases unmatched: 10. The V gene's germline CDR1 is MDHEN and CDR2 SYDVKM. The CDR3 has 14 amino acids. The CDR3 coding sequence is TGTGCCAGCACCAACAGGGGCCCAGTATACGAGCAGTACTTC. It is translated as CASTNRGPVYEQYF.

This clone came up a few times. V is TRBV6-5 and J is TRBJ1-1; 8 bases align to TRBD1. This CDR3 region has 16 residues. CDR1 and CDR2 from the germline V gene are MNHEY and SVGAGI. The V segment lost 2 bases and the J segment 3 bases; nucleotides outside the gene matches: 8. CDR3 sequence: CASSYRRTGRDTEAFF. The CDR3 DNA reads TGTGCCAGCAGTTACAGAAGGACAGGGCGGGACACTGAAGCTTTCTTT.

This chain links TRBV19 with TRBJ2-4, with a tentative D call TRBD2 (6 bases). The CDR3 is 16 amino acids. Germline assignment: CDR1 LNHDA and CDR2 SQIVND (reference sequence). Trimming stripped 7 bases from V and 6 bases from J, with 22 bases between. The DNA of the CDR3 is TGTGCCAGTATGAACCCATTCGGGGGAGGAGGAAACATTCAGTACTTC. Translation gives CASMNPFGGGGNIQYF.

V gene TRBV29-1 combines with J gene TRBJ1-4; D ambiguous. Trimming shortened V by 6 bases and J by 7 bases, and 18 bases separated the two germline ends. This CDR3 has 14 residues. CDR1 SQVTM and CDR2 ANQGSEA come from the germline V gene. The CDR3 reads CSVAEVPESEKLFF. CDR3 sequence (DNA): TGCAGCGTGGCTGAGGTCCCAGAATCTGAAAAACTGTTTTTT.

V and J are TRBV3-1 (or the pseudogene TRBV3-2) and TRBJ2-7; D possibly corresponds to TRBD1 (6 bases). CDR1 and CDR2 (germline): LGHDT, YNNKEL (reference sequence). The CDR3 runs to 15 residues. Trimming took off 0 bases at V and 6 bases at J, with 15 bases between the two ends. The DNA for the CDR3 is TGTGCCAGCAGCCAAGATTGGAGACAGGTGGGCGAGCAGTACTTC. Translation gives CASSQDWRQVGEQYF.

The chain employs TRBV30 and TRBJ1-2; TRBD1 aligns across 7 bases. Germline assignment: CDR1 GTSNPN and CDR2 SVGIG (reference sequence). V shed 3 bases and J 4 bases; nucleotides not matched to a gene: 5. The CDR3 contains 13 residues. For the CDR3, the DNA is TGTGCCTGGAGCCTGGACAGGTTCTATGGCTACACCTTC. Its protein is CAWSLDRFYGYTF.

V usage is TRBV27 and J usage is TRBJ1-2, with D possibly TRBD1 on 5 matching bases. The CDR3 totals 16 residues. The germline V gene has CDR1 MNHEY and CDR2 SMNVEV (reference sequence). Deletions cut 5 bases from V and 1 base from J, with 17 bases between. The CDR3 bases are TGTGCCAGCAGTCGCCGCCTGGGGGGGAATAACTATGGCTACACCTTC. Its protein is CASSRRLGGNNYGYTF.

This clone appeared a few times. This CDR3 reads CASSQDTGYNEQFF. CDR3 nucleotides: TGCGCCAGCAGCCAAGATACGGGGTACAATGAGCAGTTCTTC. This chain links TRBV4-3 with TRBJ2-1, with D possibly matching TRBD2 (5 bases). The germline V and J ends were trimmed by 0 bases and 4 bases, with 7 bases remaining between them. This CDR3 has 14 residues. The germline V gene encodes CDR1 LGHNA and CDR2 YSLEER.

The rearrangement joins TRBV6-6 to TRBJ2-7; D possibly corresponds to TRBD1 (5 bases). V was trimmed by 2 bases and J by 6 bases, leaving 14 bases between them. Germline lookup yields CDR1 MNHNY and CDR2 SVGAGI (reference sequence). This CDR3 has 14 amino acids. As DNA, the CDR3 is TGTGCCAGCAGTTACGGGTCCAGGGTGGCCGAGCAGTACGTC. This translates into CASSYGSRVAEQYV.

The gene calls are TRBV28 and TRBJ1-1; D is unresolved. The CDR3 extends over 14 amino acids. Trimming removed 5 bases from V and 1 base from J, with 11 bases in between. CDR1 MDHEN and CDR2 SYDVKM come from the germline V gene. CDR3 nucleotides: TGTGCCAGCAGTCCGCCCTTAGCGAACACTGAAGCTTTCTTT. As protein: CASSPPLANTEAFF.

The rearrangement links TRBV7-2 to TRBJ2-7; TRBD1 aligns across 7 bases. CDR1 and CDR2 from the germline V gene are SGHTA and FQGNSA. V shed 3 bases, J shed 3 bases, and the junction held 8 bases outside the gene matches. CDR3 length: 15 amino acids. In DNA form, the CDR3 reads TGTGCCAGCAGCTTTGGGGACAGCCCCTACTACGAGCAGTACTTC. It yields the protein CASSFGDSPYYEQYF.

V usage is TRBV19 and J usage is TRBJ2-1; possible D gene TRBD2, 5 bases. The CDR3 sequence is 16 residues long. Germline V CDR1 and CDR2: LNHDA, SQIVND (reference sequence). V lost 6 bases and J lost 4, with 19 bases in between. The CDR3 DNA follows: TGTGCCAGTAGCCCACCGACTCTCTCGGGGTACAATGAGCAGTTCTTC. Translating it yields CASSPPTLSGYNEQFF.

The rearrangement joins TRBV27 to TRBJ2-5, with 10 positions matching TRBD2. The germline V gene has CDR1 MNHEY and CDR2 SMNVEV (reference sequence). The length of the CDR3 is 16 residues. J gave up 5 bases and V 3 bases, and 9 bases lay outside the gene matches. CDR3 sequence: CASSFTSSGSLETQYF. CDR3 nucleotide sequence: TGTGCCAGCAGTTTCACTTCTAGCGGGAGCCTGGAGACCCAGTACTTC.